This T cell receptor beta chain was recorded in a study of T-cell reconstitution after alpha-beta-depleted transplantation in children. Notes on the study in general: Several hundred rapidly expanded clones from non-depleted graft cells reportedly supplied alpha-beta T cells about two months post-transplant. Newly produced T cells mostly accounted for T-cell counts and diversity one year post-transplant. For some patients, TCRbeta diversity was high at day 60 because of recipient T cells and thymic progenitors that survived.

A library of TCRbeta sequences, prepared with unique molecular identifiers, was generated. TCRdb redid the calling of the PCR reads with MiXCR, one entry per CDR3 protein. Altogether hundreds of thousands of distinct CDR3 sequences are present, around 15% being singletons, with the ten largest covering around 28%. This clonotype was detected many times. Antigen: not known. Germline CDR1 is MNHEY and CDR2 is SVGAGI. The length of the CDR3 is 13 residues. V shed 2 bases and J shed 3 bases, with 8 bases lying between them. V is TRBV6-5 and J is TRBJ2-7; possible D gene TRBD2, 6 bases. The sequences come from PBMCs, mostly from graft donor cells, collected 360 days after TCRalphabeta/CD19-depleted stem cell transplant. The source is a boy under three years old who had a stem cell transplant for Wiskott-Aldrich syndrome, so the T cells may come from the graft donor. The CDR3 region has the DNA TGTGCCAGCAGTTACCGGGGAGGCTACGAGCAGTACTTC. Residues: CASSYRGGYEQYF.